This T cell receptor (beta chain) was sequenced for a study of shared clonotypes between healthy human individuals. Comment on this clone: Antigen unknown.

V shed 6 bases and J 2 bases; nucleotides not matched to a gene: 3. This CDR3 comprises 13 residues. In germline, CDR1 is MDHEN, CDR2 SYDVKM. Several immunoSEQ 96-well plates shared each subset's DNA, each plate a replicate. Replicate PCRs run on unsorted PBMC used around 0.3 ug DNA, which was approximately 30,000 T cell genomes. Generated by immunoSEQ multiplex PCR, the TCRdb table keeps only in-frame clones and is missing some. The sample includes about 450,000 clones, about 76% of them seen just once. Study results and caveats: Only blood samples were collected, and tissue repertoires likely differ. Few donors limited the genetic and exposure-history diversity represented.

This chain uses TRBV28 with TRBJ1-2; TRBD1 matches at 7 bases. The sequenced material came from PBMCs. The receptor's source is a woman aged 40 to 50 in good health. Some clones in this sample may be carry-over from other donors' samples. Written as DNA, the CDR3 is TGTGCCAGCAGCTCACAGGGGAACTATGGCTACACCTTC. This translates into CASSSQGNYGYTF.